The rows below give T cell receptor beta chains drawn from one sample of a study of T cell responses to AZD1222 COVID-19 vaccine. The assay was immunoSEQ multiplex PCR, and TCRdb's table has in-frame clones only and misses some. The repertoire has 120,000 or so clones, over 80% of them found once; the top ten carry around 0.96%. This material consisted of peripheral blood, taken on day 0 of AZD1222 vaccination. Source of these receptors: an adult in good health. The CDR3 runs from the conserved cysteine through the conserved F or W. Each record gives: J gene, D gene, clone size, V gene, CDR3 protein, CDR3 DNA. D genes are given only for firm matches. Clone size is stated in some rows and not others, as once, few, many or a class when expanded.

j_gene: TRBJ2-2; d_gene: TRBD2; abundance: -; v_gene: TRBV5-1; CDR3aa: CASSPGVASGTTGELFF; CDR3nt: TGCGCCAGCAGCCCGGGCGTGGCTAGCGGGACGACCGGGGAGCTGTTTTTT
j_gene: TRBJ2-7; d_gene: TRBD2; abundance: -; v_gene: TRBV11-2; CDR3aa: CASSLGLSGYEQYF; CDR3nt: TGTGCCAGCAGCTTAGGTCTTAGCGGGTACGAGCAGTACTTC
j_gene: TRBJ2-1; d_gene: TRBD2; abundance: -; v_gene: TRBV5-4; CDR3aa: CASSSGLSSYNEQFF; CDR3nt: TGTGCCAGCAGTTCGGGACTATCCTCCTACAATGAGCAGTTCTTC
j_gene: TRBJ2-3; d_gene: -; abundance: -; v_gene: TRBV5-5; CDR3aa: CASSLGNVGNTDTQYF; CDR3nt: TGTGCCAGCAGCTTGGGGAATGTGGGCAACACAGATACGCAGTATTTT
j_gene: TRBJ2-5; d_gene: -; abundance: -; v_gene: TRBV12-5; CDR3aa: CASGRGAGYGETQYF; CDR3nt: TGTGCTAGTGGACGGGGGGCAGGGTACGGAGAGACCCAGTACTTC
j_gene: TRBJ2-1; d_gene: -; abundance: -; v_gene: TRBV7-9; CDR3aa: CASSFRSYNEQFF; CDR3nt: TGTGCCAGCAGCTTCAGGTCCTACAATGAGCAGTTCTTC
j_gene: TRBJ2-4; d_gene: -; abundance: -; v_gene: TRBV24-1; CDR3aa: CATSVRGALNIQYF; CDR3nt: TGTGCCACCAGTGTCAGGGGGGCTTTAAACATTCAGTACTTC
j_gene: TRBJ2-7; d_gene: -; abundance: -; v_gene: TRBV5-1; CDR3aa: CASSPDSYEQYF; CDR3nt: TGCGCCAGCAGCCCGGACAGCTACGAGCAGTACTTC
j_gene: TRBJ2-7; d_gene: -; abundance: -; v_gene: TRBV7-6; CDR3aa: CASSLTGEQYF; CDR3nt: TGTGCCAGCAGCTTGACGGGCGAGCAGTACTTC
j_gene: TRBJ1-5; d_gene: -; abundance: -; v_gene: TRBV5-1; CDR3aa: CASSLTEGGQPQHF; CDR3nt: TGCGCCAGCAGCTTGACGGAGGGAGGCCAGCCCCAGCATTTT
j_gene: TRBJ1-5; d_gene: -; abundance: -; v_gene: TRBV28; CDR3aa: CASNPKSRVTHQPQHF; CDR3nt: TGTGCCAGCAACCCCAAGAGTCGGGTTACGCATCAGCCCCAGCATTTT
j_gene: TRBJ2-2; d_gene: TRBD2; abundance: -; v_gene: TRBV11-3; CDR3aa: CASSLGSGRAGGELFF; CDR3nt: TGTGCCAGCAGCTTAGGTAGCGGGAGGGCCGGCGGGGAGCTGTTTTTT
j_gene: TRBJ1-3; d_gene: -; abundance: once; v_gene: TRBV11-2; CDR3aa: CASSLEVGSPIYF; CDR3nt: TGTGCCAGCAGCCTAGAAGTTGGGAGTCCAATATATTTT
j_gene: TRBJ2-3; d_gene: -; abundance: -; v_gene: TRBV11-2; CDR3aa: CASSLDLRGSQYF; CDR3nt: TGTGCCAGCAGCTTAGATCTAAGGGGATCGCAGTATTTT
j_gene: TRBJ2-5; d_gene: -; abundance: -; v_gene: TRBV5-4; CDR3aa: CASGQGSWGETQYF; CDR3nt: TGTGCCAGCGGGCAGGGGAGTTGGGGAGAGACCCAGTACTTC
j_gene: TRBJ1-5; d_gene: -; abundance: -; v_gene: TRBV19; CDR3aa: CASNRQLNQPQHF; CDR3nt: TGTGCCAGTAACCGACAGCTCAATCAGCCCCAGCATTTT
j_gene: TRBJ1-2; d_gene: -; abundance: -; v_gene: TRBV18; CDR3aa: CASSPAGEINYGYTF; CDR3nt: TGTGCCAGCTCACCAGCGGGGGAGATTAACTATGGCTACACCTTC
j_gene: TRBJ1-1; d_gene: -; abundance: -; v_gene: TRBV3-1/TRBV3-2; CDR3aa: CASSQRSGNTEAFF; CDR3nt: TGTGCCAGCAGCCAGCGGTCGGGGAACACTGAAGCTTTCTTT
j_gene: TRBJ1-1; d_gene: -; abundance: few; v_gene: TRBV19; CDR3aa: CASSFSSAEAFF; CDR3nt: TGTGCCAGTAGTTTCAGCTCGGCTGAAGCTTTCTTT
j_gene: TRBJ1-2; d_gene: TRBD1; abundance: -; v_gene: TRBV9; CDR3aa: CASSPYDRGQNYGYTF; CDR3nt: TGTGCCAGCAGCCCCTACGACAGGGGGCAAAACTATGGCTACACCTTC
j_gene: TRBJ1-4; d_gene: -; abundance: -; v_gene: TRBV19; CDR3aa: CATWMDEKLFF; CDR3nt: TGTGCCACCTGGATGGATGAAAAACTGTTTTTT
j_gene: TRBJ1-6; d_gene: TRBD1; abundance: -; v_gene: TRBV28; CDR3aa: CASRGQGFDSPLHF; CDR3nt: TGTGCCAGCAGGGGACAGGGTTTTGATTCACCCCTCCACTTT
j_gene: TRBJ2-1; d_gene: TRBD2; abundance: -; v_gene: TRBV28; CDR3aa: CASSLSPGTSAIYNEQFF; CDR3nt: TGTGCCAGCAGTTTATCTCCCGGGACTAGCGCGATATACAATGAGCAGTTCTTC
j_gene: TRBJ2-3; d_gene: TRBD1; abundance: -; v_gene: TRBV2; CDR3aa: CASRAPGGDTQYF; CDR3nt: TGTGCCAGCAGGGCTCCAGGGGGAGATACGCAGTATTTT